The entry below gives a single T cell receptor (beta chain) sequence along with its context. Its antigen has not been determined. No qualities accompany the bases; no much larger clone lies one base away. These data come from a study of CD8+CD57+ T cells in acquired aplastic anemia (dated by TCRdb to 2017 to 2018). A note on the overall study: DNA extracted from sorted CD4+ and CD8+ cells had a mean of about 3.3 ug, with a range of roughly 0.17 to 27.4 ug. A CD8+CD57+ expansion meant a frequency higher than the mean frequency seen in healthy subjects.

V gives up 8 bases and J gives up 6 bases, and the segment between their germline ends measures 15 bases. CDR1 and CDR2 were assigned from the germline V gene as SGHTA and FQGNSA. The CDR3 holds 13 amino acids from the cysteine to the phenylalanine. The kept DNA is CDR3 alone, 39 bases in frame from the first base. Genomic DNA served as template for TCR beta VDJ combination and CDR3 sequence profiling. An Illumina HiSeq 2000 was the platform used for TCR repertoire sequencing. The paper's processing steps were these. Repertoires were assessed using TRBV/TRBJ rearrangement plots, CDR3 size and DJ length profiles, and Simpson's diversity index. The most abundant DNA sequence in the deep sequencing data was taken as the immunodominant clone. CDR3 amino acid sequences were checked for sharing across subjects and were also compared against the VDJdb database and published repertoires. TCRdb reworked the public reads: Q25 trimming with fastp, MiXCR clone assembly, productive beta chains retained. Rows are unified per CDR3 protein, each entry keeping the most common DNA and genes. These V and J calls derive from TCRdb rather than the authors' analysis. The sample table holds approximately 170,000 distinct CDR3 sequences, of which around half were seen once. The leading ten clones occupy 3.2% of the sample.

Patients chosen for sequencing had shown expansion of CD8+CD57+ cells by flow cytometry. Every patient had a diagnosis of severe acquired aplastic anemia based on International Study of Aplastic Anemia and Agranulocytosis and Camitta criteria. Patients had received no therapy at the time of blood sampling. In the study, sorted CD4+ and CD8+ blood T cells from patients with severe aplastic anemia and from healthy subjects underwent deep sequencing of TCR repertoires. Patients were enrolled under clinicaltrials.gov protocols 00001620, 01623167, 00001397, 00071045, 00081523 and 00961064 in the USA. Ficoll-Paque density gradient centrifugation was used to isolate peripheral blood mononuclear cells. Before DNA extraction, CD4+ and CD8+ T cells were sorted with FACS or magnetic beads. The paper's findings and limits, for the study overall: Between patients and healthy controls, no significant difference in CD8+ Simpson's diversity was found (P=0.060). Nearly 30 CD8+ CDR3 sequences were found in both patients and controls but appeared to be highly expressed in patients and within the immunodominant clones of the patients.

This chain joins TRBV7-2 to TRBJ2-3; the D gene is unclear. The sequence derives from a human donor with aplastic anemia. The sequenced sample was sorted CD4+, CD8+, or CD8+CD57+ T cells (not recorded which) from PBMCs. The DNA reads as follows: TGTGCCAGCTCACCATTCGAGCAGGATACGCAGTATTTT. Its protein reads: CASSPFEQDTQYF.